This TCR beta chain was retrieved from a study of CD8+ T cells in alopecia areata. Study information: Treated patients swallowed 5 to 10 mg of oral tofacitinib twice daily.

Sample treatment: oral pan-JAK inhibitor, 5-10 mg twice daily. Notes on this clone: The antigen is unknown.

Extracted from the samples, RNA was reverse transcribed into cDNA to serve as the sequencing template. Measured with immunoSEQ multiplex PCR; TCRdb has only the in-frame clones, and not every one. The data hold hundreds of thousands of clones, with around 66% observed a single time. Whole-study findings and limits: Sequencing of scalp samples also captures resident alphabeta T cells of normal skin.

This CDR3 spans 18 amino acids. V was pared by 3 bases and J by 3 bases, with 7 bases of the junction left unmatched. From germline, CDR1 is SGHVS and CDR2 FQNEAQ. The sample here was CD4+ T cells sorted from blood, taken between weeks 44 and 45, from a patient treated with tofacitinib. The genes are TRBV7-8 and TRBJ2-2; TRBD2 aligns across 13 bases. This sequence was found in a human donor with alopecia areata. The CDR3 here is CASSFPRTSGGYTGELFF. CDR3 DNA sequence: TGTGCCAGCAGCTTTCCTAGGACTAGCGGGGGATACACCGGGGAGCTGTTTTTT.